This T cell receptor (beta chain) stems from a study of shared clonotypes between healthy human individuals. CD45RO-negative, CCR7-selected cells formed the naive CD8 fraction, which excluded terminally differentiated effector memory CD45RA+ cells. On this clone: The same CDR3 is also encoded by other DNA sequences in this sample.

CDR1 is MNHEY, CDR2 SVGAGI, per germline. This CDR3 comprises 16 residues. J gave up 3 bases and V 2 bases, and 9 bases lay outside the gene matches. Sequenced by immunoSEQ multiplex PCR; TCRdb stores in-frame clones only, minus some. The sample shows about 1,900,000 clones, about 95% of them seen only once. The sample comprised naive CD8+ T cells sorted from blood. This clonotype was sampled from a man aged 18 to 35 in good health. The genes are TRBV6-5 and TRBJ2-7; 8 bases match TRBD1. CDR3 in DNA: TGTGCCAGCAGTTACAAAGGGACAGGTGGAGACTACGAGCAGTACTTC. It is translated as CASSYKGTGGDYEQYF.